The entry below gives a single T cell receptor beta chain sequence along with its context. These data belong to a study of blood T cell repertoires in COVID-19. The ends were cut back, 3 bases at V and 9 bases at J, with 12 bases in the middle. The CDR3 loop spans 14 amino acids. Germline loops: CDR1 LNHDA, CDR2 SQIVND (reference sequence). The table came from immunoSEQ multiplex PCR; TCRdb's copy has only in-frame clones and leaves some out. This repertoire shows a few hundred thousand clones, more than 85% found once; its top ten account for more than 0.85%. Each exposed participant met a COVID-19 case in the 2 weeks preceding study entry.

The chain joins TRBV19 to TRBJ1-6; D possibly corresponds to TRBD1 (5 bases). Sequencing was done on a sample of PBMCs or T cells enriched from blood (not recorded which). This clonotype was sampled from a middle-aged woman who had been exposed to COVID-19. The CDR3 here is CASSMGQGTSPLHF. The DNA for the CDR3 is TGTGCCAGTAGTATGGGCCAGGGAACTTCACCCCTCCACTTT.